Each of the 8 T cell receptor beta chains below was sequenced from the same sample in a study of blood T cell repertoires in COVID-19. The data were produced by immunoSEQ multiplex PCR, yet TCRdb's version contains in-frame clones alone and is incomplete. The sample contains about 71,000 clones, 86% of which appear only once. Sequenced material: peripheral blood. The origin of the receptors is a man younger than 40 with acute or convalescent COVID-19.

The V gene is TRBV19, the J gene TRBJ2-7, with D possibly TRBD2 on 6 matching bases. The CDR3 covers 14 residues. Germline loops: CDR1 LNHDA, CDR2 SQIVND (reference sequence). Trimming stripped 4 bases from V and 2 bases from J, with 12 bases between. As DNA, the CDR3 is TGTGCCAGTAGTAACTACGGAGGGCCCTACGAGCAGTACTTC. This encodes CASSNYGGPYEQYF.

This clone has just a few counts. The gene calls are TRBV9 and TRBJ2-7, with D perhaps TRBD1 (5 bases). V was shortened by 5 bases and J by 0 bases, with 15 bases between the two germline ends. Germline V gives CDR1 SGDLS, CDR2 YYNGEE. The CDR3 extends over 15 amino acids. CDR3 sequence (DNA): TGTGCCAGCAGGGATCGCCCGACAGTCTCCTACGAGCAGTACGTC. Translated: CASRDRPTVSYEQYV.

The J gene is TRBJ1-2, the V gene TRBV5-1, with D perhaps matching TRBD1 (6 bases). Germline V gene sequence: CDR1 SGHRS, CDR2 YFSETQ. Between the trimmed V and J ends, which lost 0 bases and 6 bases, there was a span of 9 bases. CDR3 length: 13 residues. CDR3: CASSLVAGDGYTF. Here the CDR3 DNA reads TGCGCCAGCAGCTTGGTGGCAGGGGATGGCTACACCTTC.

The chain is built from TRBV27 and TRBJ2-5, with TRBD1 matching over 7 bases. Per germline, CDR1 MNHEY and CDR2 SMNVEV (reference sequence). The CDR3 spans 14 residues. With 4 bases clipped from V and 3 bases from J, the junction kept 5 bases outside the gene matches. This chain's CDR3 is CASSSLTGEETQYF. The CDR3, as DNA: TGTGCCAGCAGTTCGTTAACAGGGGAAGAGACCCAGTACTTC.

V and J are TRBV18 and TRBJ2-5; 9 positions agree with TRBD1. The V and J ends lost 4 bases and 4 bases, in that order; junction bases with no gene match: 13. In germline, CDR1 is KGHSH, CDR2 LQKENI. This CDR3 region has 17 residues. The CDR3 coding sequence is TGTGCCAGCTCACTCTTGGGACAGGGTACTTCCACAGAGACCCAGTACTTC. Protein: CASSLLGQGTSTETQYF.

In nucleotides, the CDR3 is TGTGCCAGCACCGGAAGGGGGGGTGGCACTGAAGCTTTCTTT. Its translation is CASTGRGGGTEAFF. The V gene is TRBV27, the J gene TRBJ1-1; TRBD1 might be the D (6 bases). CDR3 length equals 14 residues. Trimming shortened V by 7 bases and J by 4 bases, and 16 bases separated the two germline ends. Germline CDR1 is MNHEY and CDR2 is SMNVEV (reference sequence).

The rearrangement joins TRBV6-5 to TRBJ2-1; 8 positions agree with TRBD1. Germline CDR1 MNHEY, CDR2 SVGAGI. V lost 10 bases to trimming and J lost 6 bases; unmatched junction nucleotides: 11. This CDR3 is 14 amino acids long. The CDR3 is CATATGEKANEQFF. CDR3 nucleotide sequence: TGTGCCACCGCGACAGGGGAGAAAGCCAATGAGCAGTTCTTC.

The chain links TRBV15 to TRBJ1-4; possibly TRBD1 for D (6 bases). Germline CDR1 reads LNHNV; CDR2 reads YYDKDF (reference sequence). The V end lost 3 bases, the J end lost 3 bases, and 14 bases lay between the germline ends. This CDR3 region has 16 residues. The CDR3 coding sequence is TGTGCCACCAGCAGGAACAGGGCAGGGGCTAATGAAAAACTGTTTTTT. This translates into CATSRNRAGANEKLFF. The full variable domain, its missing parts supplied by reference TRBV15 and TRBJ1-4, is DAMVIQNPRYQVTQFGKPVTLSCSQTLNHNVMYWYQQKSSQAPKLLFHYYDKDFNNEADTPDNFQSRRPNTSFCFLDIRSPGLGDTAMYLCATSRNRAGANEKLFFGSGTQLSVL.